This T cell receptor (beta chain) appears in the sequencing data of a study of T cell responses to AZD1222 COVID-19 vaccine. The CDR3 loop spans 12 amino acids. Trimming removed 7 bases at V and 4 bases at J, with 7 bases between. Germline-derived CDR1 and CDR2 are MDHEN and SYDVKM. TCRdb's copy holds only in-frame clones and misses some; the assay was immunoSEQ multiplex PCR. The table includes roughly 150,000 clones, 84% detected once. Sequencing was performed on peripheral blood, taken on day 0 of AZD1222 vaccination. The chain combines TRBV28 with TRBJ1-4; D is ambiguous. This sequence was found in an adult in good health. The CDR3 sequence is CASIEFNEKLFF. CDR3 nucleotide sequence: TGTGCCAGCATAGAGTTTAATGAAAAACTGTTTTTT.